This T cell receptor beta chain emerged from a study of tumor-infiltrating lymphocytes in primary liver carcinoma. Study-wide background: Samples had roughly 3.65 to 8 million productive TCRbeta reads, comparable between tissue types.

A remark on this clonotype: The antigen is undetermined. A much more abundant neighbour one base away suggests this may be a read error.

Study-wide findings and caveats: Tumor-adjacent and tumor-blood pairs overlapped less than tumor region pairs did.

With a constant-region primer, TCR beta cDNA was made from about 0.55 ug of total RNA. Sequencing libraries for TCR beta derived from three nested multiplex PCR rounds that used slightly modified ARM-PCR. The first two PCR rounds used TRBV1-TRBV30 primers with a Cbeta primer, nine to eleven cycles each. MiXCR was run by TCRdb on the multiplex PCR reads, yielding one entry per CDR3 protein. There are about 310,000 distinct CDR3 sequences in the sample; around three fifths occur only once, and approximately 15% lies in the top ten. RNA was extracted from whole blood without cell sorting, alongside germline DNA. It was before surgery that around 4 milliliters of peripheral blood were collected. The germline V gene has CDR1 LGHNA and CDR2 YNFKEQ. The CDR3 is 15 residues long. Trimming left V 3 bases short and J 6 bases short, with 18 bases between.

This TCR was sampled from a woman aged 25 to 39 with primary liver carcinoma and hepatitis B virus infection. The V gene is TRBV4-2, the J gene TRBJ2-7; D gene unclear. The sample taken for sequencing was peripheral blood. The CDR3 sequence: CASSQDGNYSAEQYF. The CDR3 DNA follows: TGTGCCAGCAGCCAGGACGGCAACTATTCCGCCGAGCAGTACTTC.